The next 22 T cell receptor beta chains were all read from a single sample in a study of blood T cells in healthy people across ages. The authors ran a second PCR of about 6 to 11 cycles using a sample-barcoded 5' primer and a J-beta primer mix. MiXCR was run by TCRdb on the 5' RACE reads, yielding one entry per CDR3 protein. Of 800,000 to 950,000 distinct CDR3 sequences in the sample, around 29% were seen once. This same sample was also part of a study on T cells of mothers and their children.

The material sequenced was blood. These receptors were obtained from a woman between 40 and 50 years old in good health.

This clonotype was counted at least ten times. This chain connects TRBV5-1 to TRBJ2-1; 7 bases are a match to TRBD1. Germline V gives CDR1 SGHRS, CDR2 YFSETQ. V trimming: 3 bases; J trimming: 4 bases; junction bases outside the gene matches: 13. The CDR3 extends over 17 amino acids. CDR3 protein: CASSSPMGQRSYNEQFF. As DNA, the CDR3 is TGCGCCAGCAGCTCCCCTATGGGACAGAGATCTTACAATGAGCAGTTCTTC.

The table lists this clonotype with a few counts. The chain combines TRBV7-9 with TRBJ1-3; tentative D call: TRBD1 (6 bases). CDR1 and CDR2 from the germline V gene are SEHNR and FQNEAQ (reference sequence). V lost 1 base to trimming and J lost 3 bases, with 10 bases between them. The CDR3 is made up of 15 amino acids. The CDR3 region has the DNA TGTGCCAGCAGCTTAGAAGGGGGAATTGGAAACACCATATATTTT. It encodes CASSLEGGIGNTIYF. The complete variable domain, with remaining parts taken from reference TRBV7-9 and TRBJ1-3, reads DTGVSQNPRHKITKRGQNVTFRCDPISEHNRLYWYRQTLGQGPEFLTYFQNEAQLEKSRLLSDRFSAERPKGSFSTLEIQRTEQGDSAMYLCASSLEGGIGNTIYFGEGSWLTVV.

Comments on this clonotype: A much more abundant neighbour one base away suggests this may be a read error. The gene calls are TRBV4-3 and TRBJ2-5; 7 bases are shared with TRBD2. V was pared by 4 bases and J by 13 bases, with 15 bases of the junction left unmatched. CDR1 LGHNA and CDR2 YSLEER come from the germline V gene. The CDR3 consists of 14 residues. CDR3 sequence: CASSPHGGTYERYF. As DNA, the CDR3 is TGCGCCAGCAGCCCACACGGGGGGACCTACGAGCGGTACTTC.

This clonotype was found a few times. The chain recombines TRBV18 with TRBJ1-1; TRBD1 is a possible D gene (5 bases). The length of the CDR3 is 15 residues. Germline CDR1 and CDR2: KGHSH and LQKENI. The V and J ends lost 1 base and 1 base respectively, with 10 bases between them. CDR3 sequence: CASSPLKTANTEAFF. Here the CDR3 DNA reads TGTGCCAGCTCACCACTCAAGACAGCGAACACTGAAGCTTTCTTT.

To note about this clonotype: Just one base apart from a much larger clone, this may be a read error. The chain is built from TRBV29-1 and TRBJ2-1; D possibly corresponds to TRBD1 (5 bases). The closer fit of TRBJ2-7 to the DNA end suggests the J call may be wrong. Germline CDR1 reads SQVTM; CDR2 reads ANQGSEA. CDR3 length: 15 amino acids. The DNA of the CDR3 is TGCAGCGTTGAAGGGTGGGGCAGGACCTACAATGAGCAGTACTTC. Amino acid sequence: CSVEGWGRTYNEQYF.

This chain joins TRBV24-1 and TRBJ2-3, with 8 nucleotides matching TRBD1. J gave up 2 bases and V 3 bases, and 9 bases lay outside the gene matches. CDR1 and CDR2 (germline): KGHDR, SFDVKD. The length of the CDR3 is 17 residues. CDR3 in DNA: TGTGCCACCAGTGATCGCCCCGGGACAGGATCCACAGATACGCAGTATTTT. The encoded protein is CATSDRPGTGSTDTQYF.

This clonotype was recorded many times. V gene TRBV12-3 or TRBV12-4 combines with J gene TRBJ1-2; 8 nucleotides align to TRBD1. The CDR3 consists of 13 residues. J was trimmed by 2 bases and V by 6 bases; bases with no gene match: 2. The CDR3 region has the DNA TGTGCCAGCAGGGGGACAGGAAACTATGGCTACACCTTC. Protein sequence: CASRGTGNYGYTF.

This clonotype was observed once. The J gene is TRBJ1-2, the V gene TRBV5-5, with a tentative D call TRBD1 (5 bases). CDR1 and CDR2 (germline): SGHKS, YYEKEE (reference sequence). V was pared by 0 bases and J by 8 bases, with 14 bases between. This CDR3 region has 14 residues. CDR3 DNA: TGTGCCAGCAGCTTGGTAGGGGCGCATCGGGGCTACACCTTC. It codes for CASSLVGAHRGYTF.

This clonotype has at least ten counts. The chain employs TRBV7-2 and TRBJ1-1, with D unclear. The CDR3 loop spans 11 amino acids. V was shortened by 3 bases and J by 3 bases, with 2 bases between the two germline ends. CDR1 is SGHTA and CDR2 is FQGNSA in the germline V gene. The CDR3 loop is CASSLHTEAFF. The CDR3 coding sequence is TGTGCCAGCAGCTTGCACACTGAAGCTTTCTTT.

This clonotype was seen only once. One end of the junction varies from germline; a read error may be responsible. The chain has TRBV2 and TRBJ1-1, with TRBD1 matching 7 bases. There are 12 residues in the CDR3. From germline, CDR1 is SNHLY and CDR2 FYNNEI. The CDR3 nucleotides read TGTGCCGGCAGGGGGATGAACACTGAAGCTTTCTTT. Protein product: CAGRGMNTEAFF. Based on the CDR3 plus reference TRBV2 and TRBJ1-1, the full variable domain is EPEVTQTPSHQVTQMGQEVILRCVPISNHLYFYWYRQILGQKVEFLVSFYNNEISEKSEIFDDQFSVERPDGSNFTLKIRSTKLEDSAMYFCAGRGMNTEAFFGQGTRLTVV.

In this sample, this clonotype turned up many times. The genes are TRBV27 and TRBJ1-1; D is undetermined. Germline-derived CDR1 and CDR2 are MNHEY and SMNVEV (reference sequence). The V end was cut by 8 bases, the J end by 5 bases, with 12 bases between. The CDR3 is 12 residues long. CDR3 in amino acids: CASGLTATEAFF. The CDR3 DNA reads as TGTGCCAGCGGACTGACTGCTACTGAAGCTTTCTTT.

In this sample, this clonotype turned up a few times. DNA for the CDR3: TGCAGTGCTAACCCAGTCCCAGGAGGGAATAATTCACCCCTCCACTTT. Amino acids: CSANPVPGGNNSPLHF. V and J are TRBV20-1 and TRBJ1-6; D is uncertain. V was cut by 4 bases and J by 5 bases, with 18 bases left in between. Germline V gene sequence: CDR1 DFQATT, CDR2 SNEGSKA (reference sequence). The CDR3 is made up of 16 amino acids.

This clonotype was seen a handful of times. V is TRBV7-9 and J is TRBJ2-7, with D possibly TRBD1 on 6 matching bases. The CDR3 is 15 amino acids. Germline CDR1 and CDR2: SEHNR and FQNEAQ (reference sequence). V was pared by 4 bases and J by 2 bases, with 15 bases between. In DNA, the CDR3 is TGTGCCAGCAGCTCACAGGGACATAACCCCTACGAGCAGTACTTC. Protein: CASSSQGHNPYEQYF.

This clonotype was counted at least ten times. This sequence joins TRBV20-1 and TRBJ1-2; D call uncertain. V lost 5 bases and J lost 4, with 11 bases in between. This CDR3 is built from 12 residues. Germline V lookup: CDR1 DFQATT, CDR2 SNEGSKA (reference sequence). The DNA of the CDR3 is TGCAGTGCTGTTTATATTGGCTATGGCTACACCTTC. It specifies CSAVYIGYGYTF.

This clonotype has ten or more counts. The chain carries TRBV5-1 and TRBJ2-7; possible D gene TRBD1, 5 bases. The CDR3 consists of 12 residues. Between the trimmed V and J ends, which lost 4 bases and 6 bases, there was a span of 11 bases. The germline V gene has CDR1 SGHRS and CDR2 YFSETQ. CDR3 DNA: TGCGCCAGCAGCAACGGACACTTCGAGCAGTACTTC. It codes for CASSNGHFEQYF. The full variable domain, rest sourced from reference TRBV5-1 and TRBJ2-7, is KAGVTQTPRYLIKTRGQQVTLSCSPISGHRSVSWYQQTPGQGLQFLFEYFSETQRNKGNFPGRFSGRQFSNSRSEMNVSTLELGDSALYLCASSNGHFEQYFGPGTRLTVT.

The chain has TRBV7-6 and TRBJ1-3, with a possible D match to TRBD1 (6 bases). This CDR3 contains 15 residues. Between the trimmed V and J ends, which lost 5 bases and 4 bases, there was a span of 15 bases. From germline, CDR1 is SGHVS and CDR2 FNYEAQ. Here the CDR3 reads CASSPTGGAGNTIYF. The CDR3 DNA reads TGTGCCAGCAGCCCCACGGGGGGGGCAGGAAACACCATATATTTT.

This chain links TRBV18 with TRBJ1-1; perhaps TRBD1 as D (5 bases). CDR3 length: 14 amino acids. Trimming removed 0 bases at V and 5 bases at J, with 10 bases between. Looked up from germline, CDR1 is KGHSH and CDR2 is LQKENI. Here the CDR3 reads CASSPPGGGTEAFF. CDR3 coding DNA: TGTGCCAGCTCACCACCGGGGGGAGGAACTGAAGCTTTCTTT.

This clonotype was seen only a few times. J is TRBJ1-1 and V is TRBV29-1; 7 positions agree with TRBD1. CDR3 length equals 12 residues. V gave up 8 bases and J gave up 1 base; unmatched junction bases: 4. The germline V gene encodes CDR1 SQVTM and CDR2 ANQGSEA. This CDR3 reads CSWGQPNTEAFF. The CDR3 nucleotides are TGCAGCTGGGGACAGCCGAACACTGAAGCTTTCTTT.

This clonotype showed up just once. This sequence joins TRBV5-1 and TRBJ2-3; D is perhaps TRBD1 (5 bases). This CDR3 region has 15 residues. The ends were cut back, 0 bases at V and 5 bases at J, with 13 bases in the middle. Germline lookup yields CDR1 SGHRS and CDR2 YFSETQ. The CDR3 sequence is CASSLGQGAKDTQYF. The CDR3 DNA sequence: TGCGCCAGCAGCTTGGGGCAGGGTGCCAAAGATACGCAGTATTTT.

The chain links TRBV6-1 to TRBJ2-7; D remains unclear. Trimming shortened V by 3 bases and J by 2 bases, and 14 bases separated the two germline ends. The germline gives CDR1 MNHNS, CDR2 SASEGT. This CDR3 is built from 15 residues. The DNA of the CDR3 is TGTGCCAGCAGTGATGCGGTGGCCAGCCCCTACGAGCAGTACTTC. It is translated as CASSDAVASPYEQYF.

V gene TRBV7-9 combines with J gene TRBJ2-7; TRBD1 matches at 10 bases. The germline V gene encodes CDR1 SEHNR and CDR2 FQNEAQ (reference sequence). The CDR3 is 15 residues long. Trimming cost V 5 bases and J 5 bases; bases outside gene matches: 9. This CDR3 is CASSPIPGTGDEQYF. In nucleotides, the CDR3 is TGTGCCAGCAGCCCTATCCCCGGGACAGGGGACGAGCAGTACTTC.

This chain joins TRBV14 and TRBJ2-3; D might be TRBD1 or TRBD2, each matching 5 bases. Looked up from germline, CDR1 is SGHDN and CDR2 is FVKESK. Trimming left V 4 bases short and J 3 bases short, with 14 bases between. This CDR3 region has 15 residues. CDR3 region: CASSPQVGGTDTQYF. CDR3 in DNA: TGTGCCAGCAGCCCACAGGTTGGGGGTACAGATACGCAGTATTTT.